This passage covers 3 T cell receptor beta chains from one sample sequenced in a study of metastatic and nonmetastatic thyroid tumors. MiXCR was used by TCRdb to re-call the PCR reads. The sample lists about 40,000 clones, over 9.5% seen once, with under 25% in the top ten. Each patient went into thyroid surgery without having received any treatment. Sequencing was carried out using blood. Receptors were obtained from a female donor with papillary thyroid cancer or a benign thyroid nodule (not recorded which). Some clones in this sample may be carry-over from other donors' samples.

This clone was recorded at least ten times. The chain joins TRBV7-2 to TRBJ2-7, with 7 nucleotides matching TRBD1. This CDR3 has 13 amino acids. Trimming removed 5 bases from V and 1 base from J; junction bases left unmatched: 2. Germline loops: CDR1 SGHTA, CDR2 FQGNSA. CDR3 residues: CASSRDRSYEQYF. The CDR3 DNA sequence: TGTGCCAGCAGCAGGGACAGATCCTACGAGCAGTACTTC.

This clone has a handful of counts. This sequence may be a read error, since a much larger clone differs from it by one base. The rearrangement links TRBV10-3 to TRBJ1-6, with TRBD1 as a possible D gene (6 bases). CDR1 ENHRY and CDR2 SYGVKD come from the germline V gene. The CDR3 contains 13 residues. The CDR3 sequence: CSISGQLNSPLHF. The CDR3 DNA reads TGTTCCATCAGTGGACAGCTTAATTCACCCCTCCACTTT.

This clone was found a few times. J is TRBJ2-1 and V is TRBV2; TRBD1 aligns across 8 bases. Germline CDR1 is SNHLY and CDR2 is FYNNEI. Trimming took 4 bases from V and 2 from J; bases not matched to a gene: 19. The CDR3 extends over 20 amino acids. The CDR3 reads CASSARHYKETGEAYNEQFF. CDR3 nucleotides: TGTGCCAGCAGTGCCCGACATTATAAAGAGACAGGGGAGGCCTACAATGAGCAGTTCTTC.